Each of the 6 T cell receptor beta chains below was sequenced from the same sample in a study of blood T cells in healthy people across ages. Then a second PCR, running about 6 to 12 cycles, was carried out with a sample-barcoded 5' primer and a J-beta primer mix. TCRdb re-called the 5' RACE reads with MiXCR, one entry per CDR3 protein. The table shows just under 550,000 distinct CDR3 sequences, with under 30% occurring only once. These data are also associated with another study on T cells of mothers and their children.

The source material was blood. These receptors were taken from a boy aged 5-17 years in good health.

Worth noting for this clonotype: The junction departs from the called germline gene at one end, perhaps through a read error. This chain links TRBV7-7 with TRBJ2-5; D is perhaps TRBD2 (6 bases). TRBJ2-7 explains the end of the DNA better; the J call may be wrong. This CDR3 spans 14 amino acids. Germline V CDR1 and CDR2: SSHAT, FNYEAQ (reference sequence). CDR3 bases: TGTGCTAGCAGCCACCCCGGAGGGCGATACGAGCAGTACTTC. Translating it yields CASSHPGGRYEQYF.

This clonotype was picked up a small number of times. The chain has TRBV19 and TRBJ2-1, with D unresolved. This CDR3 is built from 14 residues. V was cut by 3 bases and J by 2 bases, with 8 bases left in between. CDR1 and CDR2 (germline): LNHDA, SQIVND (reference sequence). The CDR3 reads CASSMSSPYNEQFF. In DNA form, the CDR3 reads TGTGCCAGTAGTATGAGCAGTCCCTACAATGAGCAGTTCTTC.

The V gene is TRBV29-1, the J gene TRBJ1-1, with D perhaps matching TRBD1 (6 bases). Germline CDR1 reads SQVTM; CDR2 reads ANQGSEA. The germline V and J ends were trimmed by 0 bases and 11 bases, with 16 bases remaining between them. There are 13 residues in the CDR3. The CDR3 sequence is CSVEESGQGRAFF. CDR3 bases: TGCAGCGTTGAAGAGTCGGGGCAGGGGCGTGCTTTCTTT.

This clonotype was seen ten or more times. This chain links TRBV29-1 with TRBJ1-1; 8 positions match TRBD1. The CDR3 runs to 15 residues. The ends lost 4 bases at V and 4 bases at J; junction bases unmatched: 11. CDR1 and CDR2 from the germline V gene are SQVTM and ANQGSEA. The CDR3 region is CSVGDRGEAFTEAFF. The CDR3 bases are TGCAGCGTTGGCGACAGGGGCGAGGCATTCACTGAAGCTTTCTTT.

This clonotype occurred a few times. The junction does not match germline at one end; this may be a read error. V usage is TRBV11-2 and J usage is TRBJ2-2, with D maybe TRBD2 (6 bases). This CDR3 is 14 amino acids long. Germline CDR1 and CDR2: SGHAT and FQNNGV. DNA for the CDR3: TGTGCCAGCATTTTGCGGGCGAACACCGGGGGGCTGTTTTTT. This gives the protein CASILRANTGGLFF.

At least ten counts were recorded for this clonotype. This chain links TRBV2 with TRBJ2-1, with 10 bases that match TRBD1. The V and J ends lost 3 bases and 2 bases, in that order; junction bases with no gene match: 4. The CDR3 is 16 amino acids. Germline assignment: CDR1 SNHLY and CDR2 FYNNEI. CDR3 nucleotide sequence: TGTGCCAGCAGTGATTCGACAGGGGGCACCTACAATGAGCAGTTCTTC. Its translation is CASSDSTGGTYNEQFF.